These 20 T cell receptor beta chains originate from one sample sequenced in a study of T cell responses to AZD1222 COVID-19 vaccine. Generated by immunoSEQ multiplex PCR, the TCRdb table keeps only in-frame clones and is missing some. The table has roughly 150,000 clones, about nine tenths seen once. This specimen was peripheral blood, taken on day 0 of MenACWY control vaccination. The receptor source for this set is an adult in good health.

V and J are TRBV15 and TRBJ2-7, with 9 bases lining up with TRBD1. The V and J ends lost 9 bases and 6 bases, in that order; junction bases with no gene match: 9. Germline CDR1 LNHNV, CDR2 YYDKDF (reference sequence). There are 13 residues in the CDR3. The CDR3 bases are TGTGCCACTGCTGGGACAGGGCGCCCCGAGCAGTACTTC. Encoded protein: CATAGTGRPEQYF.

This clone showed up just once. The chain recombines TRBV29-1 with TRBJ1-1; no clear D gene. The CDR3 length is 12 residues. Germline V gene sequence: CDR1 SQVTM, CDR2 ANQGSEA. V lost 6 bases and J lost 7, with 15 bases in between. The DNA of the CDR3 is TGCAGCGTAAACCGCGGACGGGTTGAAGCTTTCTTT. Translating gives CSVNRGRVEAFF.

The genes are TRBV28 and TRBJ2-2, with 7 bases lining up with TRBD2. The CDR3 has 15 amino acids. J gave up 6 bases and V 5 bases, and 9 bases lay outside the gene matches. Germline V gene sequence: CDR1 MDHEN, CDR2 SYDVKM. The CDR3 DNA reads as TGTGCCAGCAGTCTCCGGACTAGGGCGGCCGGGGAGCTGTTTTTT. Its protein product is CASSLRTRAAGELFF.

The chain combines TRBV4-1 with TRBJ2-1; D may be TRBD1 (5 bases). The germline V gene encodes CDR1 MGHRA and CDR2 YSYEKL. The germline V and J ends were trimmed by 4 bases and 7 bases, with 11 bases remaining between them. The CDR3 totals 13 residues. The CDR3 DNA reads TGCGCCAGCAGCCGGGGCAGGGTGAATGAGCAGTTCTTC. This translates into CASSRGRVNEQFF.

The table lists this clone with many counts. The CDR3 protein is CASSLWEGQGESPLHF. Here the CDR3 DNA reads TGTGCCAGCAGCCTCTGGGAGGGACAGGGAGAATCACCCCTCCACTTT. The chain carries TRBV28 and TRBJ1-6; 9 bases are a match to TRBD1. J was trimmed by 10 bases and V by 6 bases; bases with no gene match: 13. The CDR3 loop spans 16 amino acids. Germline CDR1 reads MDHEN; CDR2 reads SYDVKM.

The rearrangement links TRBV3-1 (or the pseudogene TRBV3-2) to TRBJ1-1, with TRBD1 as a possible D gene (6 bases). The CDR3 is 16 residues long. The germline gives CDR1 LGHDT, CDR2 YNNKEL (reference sequence). V gave up 0 bases and J gave up 1 base, with 12 bases separating them. The CDR3 loop is CASSQDGGVENTEAFF. In nucleotides, the CDR3 is TGTGCCAGCAGCCAAGATGGGGGCGTGGAGAACACTGAAGCTTTCTTT.

The rearrangement links TRBV4-3 to TRBJ1-2, with TRBD1 matching 9 bases. V shed 3 bases, J shed 1 base, and the junction held 12 bases outside the gene matches. This CDR3 has 18 amino acids. Germline CDR1 and CDR2: LGHNA and YSLEER. The CDR3 DNA is TGCGCCAGCAGCCAGGCACAGGGGGCTCCTACGATTAACTATGGCTACACCTTC. Amino acid sequence: CASSQAQGAPTINYGYTF.

The rearrangement uses TRBV7-2 and TRBJ1-2; D not certain. The CDR3 covers 13 residues. Germline V lookup: CDR1 SGHTA, CDR2 FQGNSA. V was cut by 5 bases and J by 2 bases, with 9 bases left in between. CDR3 protein: CASSTDTNYGYTF. The CDR3 DNA sequence: TGTGCCAGCAGCACAGATACGAACTATGGCTACACCTTC.

V usage is TRBV19 and J usage is TRBJ1-2; D is unresolved. The CDR3 sequence is 16 residues long. V was trimmed by 5 bases and J by 0 bases, leaving 16 bases between them. Germline V gene data show CDR1 as LNHDA and CDR2 as SQIVND (reference sequence). The CDR3 DNA follows: TGTGCCAGTAGTGCCCCTGGGGAGCGTTCTAACTATGGCTACACCTTC. Protein sequence: CASSAPGERSNYGYTF.

This clone was seen only a few times. The J gene is TRBJ1-1, the V gene TRBV10-3; D is uncertain. V gave up 8 bases and J gave up 0 bases, with 10 bases separating them. CDR3 length equals 13 residues. Germline V gives CDR1 ENHRY, CDR2 SYGVKD. In DNA, the CDR3 is TGTGCCATCCGGATCGACATGAACACTGAAGCTTTCTTT. It translates to CAIRIDMNTEAFF.

This clone appeared a few times. J is TRBJ2-7 and V is TRBV2, with a possible D match to TRBD1 (6 bases). This CDR3 comprises 13 residues. Germline V gene lookup returns CDR1 SNHLY and CDR2 FYNNEI. Written as DNA, the CDR3 is TGTGCTACGACCAGGGGACGAGGTGGCGAGCAGTACTTC. This sequence encodes CATTRGRGGEQYF. The full variable domain, in which reference TRBV2 and TRBJ2-7 provide the parts outside the CDR3, is EPEVTQTPSHQVTQMGQEVILRCVPISNHLYFYWYRQILGQKVEFLVSFYNNEISEKSEIFDDQFSVERPDGSNFTLKIRSTKLEDSAMYFCATTRGRGGEQYFGPGTRLTVT.

In nucleotides, the CDR3 is TGTGCCAGCAGTACAGCCCGACAGGGAGGCAACGAGCAGTACTTC. Its protein product is CASSTARQGGNEQYF. The rearrangement links TRBV6-5 to TRBJ2-7; possible D gene TRBD1, 7 bases. Germline assignment: CDR1 MNHEY and CDR2 SVGAGI. V was clipped by 5 bases and J by 5 bases, with 19 bases between them. CDR3 length equals 15 residues.

The rearrangement joins TRBV28 to TRBJ1-5; tentative D call: TRBD1 (5 bases). CDR3 size: 14 residues. Germline V gene sequence: CDR1 MDHEN, CDR2 SYDVKM. V lost 5 bases to trimming and J lost 0 bases, with 8 bases between them. The CDR3 spells CASSKGHSNQPQHF. DNA of the CDR3: TGTGCCAGCAGTAAGGGGCATAGCAATCAGCCCCAGCATTTT. The whole variable domain, remainder taken from reference TRBV28 and TRBJ1-5, is DVKVTQSSRYLVKRTGEKVFLECVQDMDHENMFWYRQDPGLGLRLIYFSYDVKMKEKGDIPEGYSVSREKKERFSLILESASTNQTSMYLCASSKGHSNQPQHFGDGTRLSIL.

V and J are TRBV7-2 and TRBJ2-3; TRBD2 matches at 12 bases. Germline V gene data show CDR1 as SGHTA and CDR2 as FQGNSA. The V gene end was trimmed by 0 bases and the J gene end by 3 bases; junction bases not matched to a gene: 10. This CDR3 comprises 19 residues. The CDR3 coding sequence is TGTGCCAGCAGCTTAGCGCCAACTAGCGGGGGGATCAGGACAGATACGCAGTATTTT. This gives the protein CASSLAPTSGGIRTDTQYF.

This CDR3 reads CASGPPSRGDQPQHF. CDR3 coding DNA: TGTGCTAGTGGCCCCCCTTCCAGGGGCGATCAGCCCCAGCATTTT. The chain carries TRBV12-5 and TRBJ1-5, with D maybe TRBD1 (6 bases). V was trimmed by 6 bases and J by 5 bases, leaving 17 bases between them. Germline CDR1 LGHNT, CDR2 FRNRAP. The CDR3 runs 15 residues.

The V call is TRBV4-2, the J call TRBJ1-5, with D unresolved. V was clipped by 0 bases and J by 6 bases, with 12 bases between them. The CDR3 has 15 amino acids. The germline V gene encodes CDR1 LGHNA and CDR2 YNFKEQ. CDR3 residues: CASSQDPGSGQPQHF. The CDR3 DNA sequence: TGTGCCAGCAGCCAAGATCCGGGGTCAGGTCAGCCCCAGCATTTT.

V and J are TRBV7-2 and TRBJ2-7; D not resolved. This CDR3 contains 13 residues. Germline loops: CDR1 SGHTA, CDR2 FQGNSA. V lost 4 bases and J lost 4, with 11 bases in between. CDR3 region: CASSSLDQYEQYF. For the CDR3, the DNA is TGTGCCAGCAGCTCCCTCGACCAATACGAGCAGTACTTC. Full variable domain (rest looked up from reference TRBV7-2 and TRBJ2-7): GAGVSQSPSNKVTEKGKDVELRCDPISGHTALYWYRQSLGQGLEFLIYFQGNSAPDKSGLPSDRFSAERTGGSVSTLTIQRTQQEDSAVYLCASSSLDQYEQYFGPGTRLTVT.

This chain connects TRBV4-1 to TRBJ1-3; maybe TRBD1 (6 bases). Per the germline V gene, CDR1 is MGHRA and CDR2 is YSYEKL. Trimming took off 2 bases at V and 0 bases at J, with 14 bases between the two ends. The CDR3 consists of 17 residues. The CDR3 spells CASSQKDGTPSGNTIYF. CDR3 coding DNA: TGCGCCAGCAGCCAAAAAGACGGGACACCCTCTGGAAACACCATATATTTT.

This chain links TRBV4-2 with TRBJ2-4; D remains unclear. The CDR3 runs 17 residues. Germline CDR1 and CDR2: LGHNA and YNFKEQ. V gave up 3 bases and J gave up 0 bases, with 15 bases separating them. The CDR3 DNA is TGTGCCAGCAGCCAGGACCCGGGCGCGAAAGCCAAAAACATTCAGTACTTC. Translating gives CASSQDPGAKAKNIQYF.

A few counts support this clone. The chain is built from TRBV27 and TRBJ1-1, with D tentatively TRBD1 (6 bases). CDR1 and CDR2 (germline): MNHEY, SMNVEV (reference sequence). This CDR3 is 14 amino acids long. V was pared by 7 bases and J by 4 bases, with 16 bases between. The CDR3 is CASTLKRGATEAFF. The CDR3 nucleotides are TGTGCCAGCACACTTAAAAGGGGGGCCACTGAAGCTTTCTTT.